The clone carrying this T cell receptor beta chain was detected only a few times. This sample was included in a study of cytomegalovirus exposure and HLA in healthy donors. In the PCR, 60 Vbeta and 13 Jbeta primers were used. The repertoire was sequenced with immunoSEQ multiplex PCR; TCRdb's copy has only in-frame clones and lacks some. Of around 150,000 clones in the sample, roughly 9.6% were seen once. Trimming removed 6 bases from V and 1 base from J; junction bases left unmatched: 3. Germline loops: CDR1 MNHNS, CDR2 SASEGT. The CDR3 is 14 residues long. The clonotype comes from a woman between 35 and 50 years old in good health and CMV-seropositive. The V gene is TRBV6-1, the J gene TRBJ2-7, with 10 nucleotides matching TRBD1. The sequenced material came from PBMCs. The CDR3 sequence is CASRDRGGSYEQYF. The CDR3 bases are TGTGCCAGCAGGGACAGGGGGGGATCCTACGAGCAGTACTTC.